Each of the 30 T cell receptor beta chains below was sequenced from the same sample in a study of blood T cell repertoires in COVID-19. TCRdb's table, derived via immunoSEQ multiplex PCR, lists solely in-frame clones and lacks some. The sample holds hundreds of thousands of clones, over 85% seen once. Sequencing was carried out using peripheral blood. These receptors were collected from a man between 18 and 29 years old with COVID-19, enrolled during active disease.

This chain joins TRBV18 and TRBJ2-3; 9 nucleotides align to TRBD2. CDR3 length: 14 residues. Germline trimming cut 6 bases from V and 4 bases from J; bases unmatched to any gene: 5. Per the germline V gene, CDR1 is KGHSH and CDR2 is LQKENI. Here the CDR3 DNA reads TGTGCCAGCTCCGCGGGGGGGCCTCCAGATACGCAGTATTTT. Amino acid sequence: CASSAGGPPDTQYF.

CDR3 loop: CASSPGTSGTYNEQFF. The CDR3 bases are TGTGCCAGCAGTCCAGGGACTAGCGGAACCTACAATGAGCAGTTCTTC. The rearrangement uses TRBV9 and TRBJ2-1, with 11 positions matching TRBD2. Germline V gives CDR1 SGDLS, CDR2 YYNGEE. V lost 5 bases, J lost 2 bases, and 6 bases stayed unmatched. CDR3 length: 16 residues.

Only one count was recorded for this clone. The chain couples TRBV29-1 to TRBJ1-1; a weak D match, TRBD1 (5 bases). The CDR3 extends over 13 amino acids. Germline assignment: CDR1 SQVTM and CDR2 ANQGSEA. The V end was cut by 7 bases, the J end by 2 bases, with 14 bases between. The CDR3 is CSATTTANTEAFF. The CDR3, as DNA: TGCAGCGCTACTACGACAGCCAACACTGAAGCTTTCTTT.

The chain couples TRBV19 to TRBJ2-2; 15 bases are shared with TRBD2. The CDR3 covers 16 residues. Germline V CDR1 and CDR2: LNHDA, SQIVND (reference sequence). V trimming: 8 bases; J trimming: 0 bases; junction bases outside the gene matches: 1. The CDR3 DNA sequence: TGTGCCAGTGGACTAGCGGGGGGGACGAACACCGGGGAGCTGTTTTTT. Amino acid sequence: CASGLAGGTNTGELFF.

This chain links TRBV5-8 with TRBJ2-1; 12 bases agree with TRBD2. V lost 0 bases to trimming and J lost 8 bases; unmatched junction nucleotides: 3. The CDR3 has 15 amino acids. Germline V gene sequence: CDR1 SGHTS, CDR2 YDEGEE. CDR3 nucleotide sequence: TGTGCCAGCAGCTTGGGGCTAGCGGGGGGGGATGAGCAGTTCTTC. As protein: CASSLGLAGGDEQFF.

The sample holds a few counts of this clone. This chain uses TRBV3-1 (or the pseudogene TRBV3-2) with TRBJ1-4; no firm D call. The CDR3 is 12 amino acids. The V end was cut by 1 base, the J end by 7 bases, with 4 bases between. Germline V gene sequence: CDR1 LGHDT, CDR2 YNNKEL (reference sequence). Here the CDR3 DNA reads TGTGCCAGCAGCCAAGGGAGTGAAAAACTGTTTTTT. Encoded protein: CASSQGSEKLFF.

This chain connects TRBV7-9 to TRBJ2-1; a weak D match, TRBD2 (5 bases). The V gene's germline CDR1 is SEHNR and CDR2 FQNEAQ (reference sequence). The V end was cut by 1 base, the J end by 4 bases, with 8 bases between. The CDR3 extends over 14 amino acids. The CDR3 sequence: CASSLVGSYNEQFF. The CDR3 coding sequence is TGTGCCAGCAGCTTAGTGGGGAGTTACAATGAGCAGTTCTTC.

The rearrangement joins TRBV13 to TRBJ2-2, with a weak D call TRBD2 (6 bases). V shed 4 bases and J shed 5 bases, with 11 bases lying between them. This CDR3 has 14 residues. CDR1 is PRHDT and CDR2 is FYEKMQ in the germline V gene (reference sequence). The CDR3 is CASSSRGRTGELFF. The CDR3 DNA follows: TGTGCCAGCAGCTCACGGGGGAGGACCGGGGAGCTGTTTTTT.

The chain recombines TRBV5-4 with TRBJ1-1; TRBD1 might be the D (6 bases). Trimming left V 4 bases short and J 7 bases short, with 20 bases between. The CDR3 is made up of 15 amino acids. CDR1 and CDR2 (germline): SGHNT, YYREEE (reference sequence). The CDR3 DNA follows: TGTGCCAGCAGCCAGCCCACGGAGGGGGGGGTTGAAGCTTTCTTT. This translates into CASSQPTEGGVEAFF.

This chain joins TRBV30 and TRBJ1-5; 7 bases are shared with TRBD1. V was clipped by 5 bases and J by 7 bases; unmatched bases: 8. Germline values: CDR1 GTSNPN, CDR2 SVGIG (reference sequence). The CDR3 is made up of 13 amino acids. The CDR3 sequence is CAWATGWGQPQHF. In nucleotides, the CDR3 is TGTGCCTGGGCGACAGGGTGGGGACAGCCCCAGCATTTT.

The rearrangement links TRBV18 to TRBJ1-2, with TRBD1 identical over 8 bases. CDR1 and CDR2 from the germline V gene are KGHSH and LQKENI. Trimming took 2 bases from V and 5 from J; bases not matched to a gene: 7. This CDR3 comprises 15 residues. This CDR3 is CASSPTTGVEYGYTF. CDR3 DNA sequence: TGTGCCAGCTCACCAACGACAGGGGTGGAATATGGCTACACCTTC. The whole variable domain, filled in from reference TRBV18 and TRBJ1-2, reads NAGVMQNPRHLVRRRGQEARLRCSPMKGHSHVYWYRQLPEEGLKFMVYLQKENIIDESGMPKERFSAEFPKEGPSILRIQQVVRGDSAAYFCASSPTTGVEYGYTFGSGTRLTVV.

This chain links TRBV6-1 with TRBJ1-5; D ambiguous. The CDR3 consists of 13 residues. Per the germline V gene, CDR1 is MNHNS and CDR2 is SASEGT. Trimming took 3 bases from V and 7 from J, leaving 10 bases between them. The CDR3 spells CASSDKGGQPQHF. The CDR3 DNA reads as TGTGCCAGCAGTGATAAGGGAGGACAGCCCCAGCATTTT.

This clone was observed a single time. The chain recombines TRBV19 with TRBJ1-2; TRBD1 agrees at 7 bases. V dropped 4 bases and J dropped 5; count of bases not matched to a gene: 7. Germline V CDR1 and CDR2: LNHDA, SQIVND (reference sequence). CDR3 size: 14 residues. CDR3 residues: CASSTSQGWYGYTF. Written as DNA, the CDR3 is TGTGCCAGTAGTACGTCACAGGGGTGGTATGGCTACACCTTC.

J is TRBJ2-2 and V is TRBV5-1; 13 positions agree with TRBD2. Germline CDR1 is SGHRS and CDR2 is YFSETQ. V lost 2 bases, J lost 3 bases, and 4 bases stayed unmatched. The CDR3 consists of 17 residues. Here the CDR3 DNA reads TGCGCCAGCAGCTTAATGACTAGCGGGGGGCACACCGGGGAGCTGTTTTTT. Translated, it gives CASSLMTSGGHTGELFF.

The CDR3 nucleotides read TGCGCCAGCAGCTTGGGCGGACAAACTAGCGGCTACACAGATACGCAGTATTTT. It is translated as CASSLGGQTSGYTDTQYF. The chain combines TRBV5-1 with TRBJ2-3; 8 nucleotides agree with TRBD2. J lost 2 bases, V lost 0 bases, and 11 bases had no gene match. CDR1 SGHRS and CDR2 YFSETQ come from the germline V gene. This CDR3 is 18 amino acids long.

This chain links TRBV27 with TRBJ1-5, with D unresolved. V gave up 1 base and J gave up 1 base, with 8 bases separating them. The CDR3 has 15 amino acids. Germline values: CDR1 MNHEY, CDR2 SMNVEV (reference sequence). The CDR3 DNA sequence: TGTGCCAGCAGTTTATTATCGGGAAGCAATCAGCCCCAGCATTTT. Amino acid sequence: CASSLLSGSNQPQHF.

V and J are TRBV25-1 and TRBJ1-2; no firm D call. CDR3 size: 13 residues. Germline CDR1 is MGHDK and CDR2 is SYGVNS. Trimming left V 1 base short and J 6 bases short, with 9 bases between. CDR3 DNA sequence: TGTGCCAGCAGTGAATTTGCCGGAGATGGCTACACCTTC. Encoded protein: CASSEFAGDGYTF.

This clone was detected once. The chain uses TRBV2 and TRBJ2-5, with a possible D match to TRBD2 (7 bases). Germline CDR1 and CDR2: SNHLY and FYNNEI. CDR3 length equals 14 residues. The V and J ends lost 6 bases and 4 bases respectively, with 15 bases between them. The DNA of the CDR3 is TGTGCCAGCAGGATCGGGGGGCGAGGAGAGACCCAGTACTTC. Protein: CASRIGGRGETQYF.

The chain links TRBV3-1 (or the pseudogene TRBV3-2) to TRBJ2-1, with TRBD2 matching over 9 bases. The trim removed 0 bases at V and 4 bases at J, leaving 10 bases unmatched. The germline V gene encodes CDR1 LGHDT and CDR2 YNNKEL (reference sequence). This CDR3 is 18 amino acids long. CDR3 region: CASSQESTSGRLYNEQFF. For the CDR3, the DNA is TGTGCCAGCAGCCAAGAGTCGACTAGCGGTCGTCTATACAATGAGCAGTTCTTC.

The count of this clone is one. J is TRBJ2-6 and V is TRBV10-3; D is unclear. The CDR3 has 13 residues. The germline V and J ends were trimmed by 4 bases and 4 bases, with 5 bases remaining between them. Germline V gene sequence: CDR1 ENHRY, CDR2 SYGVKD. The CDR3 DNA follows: TGTGCCATCAGTGGAACAGGGGCCAACGTCCTGACTTTC. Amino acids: CAISGTGANVLTF.

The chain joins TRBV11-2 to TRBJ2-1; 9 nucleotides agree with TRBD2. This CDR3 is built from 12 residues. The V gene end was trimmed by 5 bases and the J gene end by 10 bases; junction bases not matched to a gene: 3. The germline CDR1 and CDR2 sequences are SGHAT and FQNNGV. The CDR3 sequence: CASSALAGEQFF. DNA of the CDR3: TGTGCCAGCAGCGCTCTAGCGGGAGAGCAGTTCTTC. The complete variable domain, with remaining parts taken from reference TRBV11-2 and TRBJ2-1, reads EAGVAQSPRYKIIEKRQSVAFWCNPISGHATLYWYQQILGQGPKLLIQFQNNGVVDDSQLPKDRFSAERLKGVDSTLKIQPAKLEDSAVYLCASSALAGEQFFGPGTRLTVL.

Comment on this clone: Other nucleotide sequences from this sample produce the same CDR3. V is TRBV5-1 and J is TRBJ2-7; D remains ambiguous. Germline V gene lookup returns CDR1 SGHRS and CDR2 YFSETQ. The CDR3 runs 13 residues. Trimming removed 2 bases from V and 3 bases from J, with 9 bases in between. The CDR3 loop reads CASSFGSSYEQYF. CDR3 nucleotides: TGCGCCAGCAGCTTTGGCTCCAGCTACGAGCAGTACTTC.

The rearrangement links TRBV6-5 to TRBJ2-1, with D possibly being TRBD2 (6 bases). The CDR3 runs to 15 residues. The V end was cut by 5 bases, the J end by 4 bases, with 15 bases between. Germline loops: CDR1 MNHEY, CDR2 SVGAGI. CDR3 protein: CASSPRVGRYNEQFF. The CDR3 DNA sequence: TGTGCCAGCAGTCCAAGGGTCGGGAGATACAATGAGCAGTTCTTC.

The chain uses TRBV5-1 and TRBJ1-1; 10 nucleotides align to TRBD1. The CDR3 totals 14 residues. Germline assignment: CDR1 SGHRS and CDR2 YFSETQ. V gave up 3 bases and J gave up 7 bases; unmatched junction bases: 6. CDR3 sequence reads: CASSSPTGGDEAFF. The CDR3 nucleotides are TGCGCCAGCAGCTCACCGACAGGGGGCGATGAAGCTTTCTTT.

In DNA form, the CDR3 reads TGTGCCAGCAGCTTGGAAACCGGGACAGGGGTTCTCTACGAGCAGTACTTC. This gives the protein CASSLETGTGVLYEQYF. This chain joins TRBV5-4 and TRBJ2-7; 10 positions match TRBD1. The J segment lost 3 bases and the V segment lost 0 bases, leaving 9 bases of the junction unmatched. Germline-derived CDR1 and CDR2 are SGHNT and YYREEE (reference sequence). The length of the CDR3 is 17 residues.

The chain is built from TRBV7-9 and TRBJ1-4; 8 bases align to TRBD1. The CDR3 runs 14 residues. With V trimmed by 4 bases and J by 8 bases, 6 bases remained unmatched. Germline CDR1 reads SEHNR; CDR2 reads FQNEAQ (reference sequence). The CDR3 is CASSSGQGSEKLFF. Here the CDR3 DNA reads TGTGCCAGCAGCTCTGGACAGGGAAGCGAAAAACTGTTTTTT.

The CDR3 loop reads CASSLQLAGGIEQFF. The CDR3 DNA sequence: TGTGCCAGCAGCTTGCAACTAGCGGGAGGTATTGAGCAGTTCTTC. The chain links TRBV5-4 to TRBJ2-1; TRBD2 agrees at 12 bases. CDR1 is SGHNT and CDR2 is YYREEE in the germline V gene (reference sequence). The CDR3 contains 15 residues. Trimming removed 1 base from V and 9 bases from J; junction bases left unmatched: 5. Together with reference TRBV5-4 and TRBJ2-1, the CDR3 gives the full variable domain: ETGVTQSPTHLIKTRGQQVTLRCSSQSGHNTVSWYQQALGQGPQFIFQYYREEENGRGNFPPRFSGLQFPNYSSELNVNALELDDSALYLCASSLQLAGGIEQFFGPGTRLTVL.

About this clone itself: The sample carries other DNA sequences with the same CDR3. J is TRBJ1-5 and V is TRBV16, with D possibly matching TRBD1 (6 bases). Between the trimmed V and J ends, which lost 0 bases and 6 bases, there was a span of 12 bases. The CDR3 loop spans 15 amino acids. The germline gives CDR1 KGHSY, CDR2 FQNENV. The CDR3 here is CASSQSGGQGQPQHF. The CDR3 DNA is TGTGCCAGCAGCCAATCGGGGGGGCAGGGTCAGCCCCAGCATTTT.

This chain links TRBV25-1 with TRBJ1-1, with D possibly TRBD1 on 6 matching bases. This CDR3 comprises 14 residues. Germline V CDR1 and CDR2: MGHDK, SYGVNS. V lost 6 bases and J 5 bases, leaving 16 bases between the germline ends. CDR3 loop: CASRSRGGITEAFF. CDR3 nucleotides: TGTGCCAGCAGGTCGAGGGGGGGGATTACTGAAGCTTTCTTT.

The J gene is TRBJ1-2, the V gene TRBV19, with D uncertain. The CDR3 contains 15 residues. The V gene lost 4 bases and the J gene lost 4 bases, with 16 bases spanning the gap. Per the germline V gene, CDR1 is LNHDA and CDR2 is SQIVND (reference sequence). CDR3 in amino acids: CASSTSQGRPYGYTF. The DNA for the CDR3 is TGTGCCAGTAGTACCTCTCAAGGGAGGCCCTATGGCTACACCTTC.